This T cell receptor (beta chain) was sequenced in a study of beta chain features in type 1 diabetes. Broader study findings: Shorter TCRB CDR3s, moderately but significantly so, were found in Type 1 diabetes patients in all four CD4+ subsets.

This clone was detected only a few times. The antigen is undetermined. Germline V gene sequence: CDR1 SEHNR, CDR2 FQNEAQ (reference sequence). This CDR3 comprises 14 residues. V lost 0 bases and J 1 base, leaving 6 bases between the germline ends. The whole isolated RNA underwent reverse transcription, so sequencing captured expressed TCRB transcripts. Sequencing used immunoSEQ multiplex PCR; TCRdb keeps in-frame clones, though not all of them. The sample lists around 250,000 clones, 20% occurring once. The rearrangement links TRBV7-9 to TRBJ1-1; possibly TRBD1 for D (5 bases). This clonotype was obtained from a woman aged 40-49 years with type 1 diabetes. Sequencing was done on a sample of naive CD4+ T cells from blood. CDR3 DNA: TGTGCCAGCAGCTTAGCAAGGGGGAACACTGAAGCTTTCTTT. This encodes CASSLARGNTEAFF.